Presented here are 2 T cell receptor beta chains from one specimen sequenced in a study of T cell repertoires in cytomegalovirus infection. TCRdb fed the reads into MiXCR, producing one record per CDR3 protein. The data contain 250,000 or so distinct CDR3 sequences, approximately 9.1% of them singletons. The specimen sequenced was PBMCs. All receptors come from a human donor in good health (CMV status not recorded). Some clones in this sample may be carry-over from other donors' samples.

The V call is TRBV5-1, the J call TRBJ1-4; tentative D call: TRBD1 (5 bases). The CDR3 extends over 15 amino acids. V was shortened by 1 base and J by 0 bases, with 7 bases between the two germline ends. Germline V CDR1 and CDR2: SGHRS, YFSETQ. CDR3: CASSLMTATNEKLFF. The CDR3 region has the DNA TGCGCCAGCAGCTTGATGACAGCAACTAATGAAAAACTGTTTTTT. Looking up the rest from reference TRBV5-1 and TRBJ1-4 gives the full variable domain: KAGVTQTPRYLIKTRGQQVTLSCSPISGHRSVSWYQQTPGQGLQFLFEYFSETQRNKGNFPGRFSGRQFSNSRSEMNVSTLELGDSALYLCASSLMTATNEKLFFGSGTQLSVL.

This clonotype was seen many times. V usage is TRBV7-2 and J usage is TRBJ1-4; D gene ambiguous. The V gene lost 0 bases and the J gene lost 7 bases, with 9 bases spanning the gap. Germline V lookup: CDR1 SGHTA, CDR2 FQGNSA. The CDR3 totals 14 residues. The CDR3 DNA reads TGTGCCAGCAGCTTAGCAGGGTTGGGTGAAAAACTGTTTTTT. Translating it yields CASSLAGLGEKLFF.